The text below deals with one T cell receptor beta chain. Its cognate antigen is unknown. These data originate in a study of somatic mutations in cytotoxic T cells in rheumatoid arthritis. Repertoires were generated with immunoSEQ multiplex PCR, while TCRdb's copy carries only in-frame clones and drops some. The sample consists of roughly 30,000 clones, around 87% of them appearing once. Study findings and constraints: Within the rheumatoid arthritis patients, CD8+ clonality went up as age increased (Spearman r ~ 0.47). The same was not true of the healthy controls. The clonality of CD8+ T cells was not significantly different between rheumatoid arthritis patients and age-matched healthy controls.

Germline CDR1 and CDR2: SGHRS and YFSETQ. The junction had 7 bases not matched to a gene; V was cut back by 4 bases and J by 6 bases. The CDR3 totals 15 residues. Input material: CD8+ T cells sorted from blood. This TCR was sampled from an adult with rheumatoid arthritis. The chain carries TRBV5-1 and TRBJ2-1; the match to TRBD2 covers 10 bases. CDR3 residues: CASSPGLAELNEQFF. CDR3 DNA: TGCGCCAGCAGCCCAGGACTAGCGGAGCTCAATGAGCAGTTCTTC.